The 19 T cell receptor beta chains reported below all come from one sample, sequenced in a study of cytomegalovirus exposure and HLA in healthy donors. TCRdb's copy holds only in-frame clones and misses some; the assay was immunoSEQ multiplex PCR. The sample shows 200,000 to 300,000 clones, about 90% of them seen only once. The source material was PBMCs. The receptors were sampled from a man younger than 30 in good health and CMV-seropositive.

This chain links TRBV28 with TRBJ1-1, with 7 bases lining up with TRBD1. With 4 bases clipped from V and 1 base from J, the junction kept 15 bases outside the gene matches. Germline assignment: CDR1 MDHEN and CDR2 SYDVKM. The CDR3 runs to 18 residues. The CDR3 spells CASSSRTGLAVGNTEAFF. CDR3 in DNA: TGTGCCAGCAGTTCGAGGACAGGCCTGGCTGTGGGGAACACTGAAGCTTTCTTT.

This chain uses TRBV6-6 with TRBJ1-5, with TRBD1 matching over 11 bases. Germline CDR1 reads MNHNY; CDR2 reads SVGAGI (reference sequence). The CDR3 is made up of 16 amino acids. Germline trimming cut 4 bases from V and 2 bases from J; bases unmatched to any gene: 4. The CDR3 is CASSLPGQGGNQPQHF. The CDR3 DNA reads TGTGCCAGCAGTTTACCGGGACAGGGGGGCAATCAGCCCCAGCATTTT.

This sequence joins TRBV11-2 and TRBJ2-7, with D perhaps TRBD1 or TRBD2 (5 bases each). Germline CDR1 and CDR2: SGHAT and FQNNGV. V was clipped by 1 base and J by 2 bases, with 12 bases between them. The length of the CDR3 is 15 residues. The CDR3 nucleotides read TGTGCCAGCAGCTTAGTAGTGGGGGAGCCCTACGAGCAGTACTTC. It translates to CASSLVVGEPYEQYF.

This chain connects TRBV5-1 to TRBJ2-2; TRBD1 is a possible D gene (6 bases). CDR1 SGHRS and CDR2 YFSETQ come from the germline V gene. The V end lost 4 bases, the J end lost 0 bases, and 13 bases lay between the germline ends. The CDR3 extends over 16 amino acids. The chain's CDR3 is CASSISGQPNTGELFF. The DNA for the CDR3 is TGCGCCAGCAGCATCTCTGGACAGCCGAACACCGGGGAGCTGTTTTTT.

The chain has TRBV2 and TRBJ1-1; 9 bases fit TRBD1. V lost 6 bases, J lost 3 bases, and 5 bases stayed unmatched. Germline V gene data show CDR1 as SNHLY and CDR2 as FYNNEI. CDR3 length: 14 amino acids. DNA of the CDR3: TGTGCCAGCAGCGTAAGACAGGGGGACACTGAAGCTTTCTTT. Residues: CASSVRQGDTEAFF.

The chain has TRBV15 and TRBJ2-7, with 8 bases identical to TRBD1. This CDR3 comprises 16 residues. The germline V gene has CDR1 LNHNV and CDR2 YYDKDF (reference sequence). V dropped 3 bases and J dropped 6; count of bases not matched to a gene: 13. The CDR3 is CATSRKIKTGEAEQYF. The CDR3 nucleotides read TGTGCCACCAGCAGGAAGATCAAGACAGGGGAGGCCGAGCAGTACTTC.

This clone was seen a few times. The chain links TRBV19 to TRBJ1-2; D not certain. V was clipped by 3 bases and J by 2 bases, with 16 bases between them. This CDR3 region has 16 residues. In germline, CDR1 is LNHDA, CDR2 SQIVND (reference sequence). The CDR3 DNA follows: TGTGCCAGTAGTATCTTTCCGGTGGCAGACAACTATGGCTACACCTTC. This translates into CASSIFPVADNYGYTF.

The rearrangement links TRBV29-1 to TRBJ1-2; D is uncertain. From germline, CDR1 is SQVTM and CDR2 ANQGSEA. The V end lost 0 bases, the J end lost 7 bases, and 12 bases lay between the germline ends. The CDR3 loop spans 13 amino acids. The CDR3, as DNA: TGCAGCGTTGAAGATCAAGGGCCGGCTGGCTACACCTTC. This codes for CSVEDQGPAGYTF. Filled out from reference TRBV29-1 and TRBJ1-2, the complete variable domain reads SAVISQKPSRDICQRGTSLTIQCQVDSQVTMMFWYRQQPGQSLTLIATANQGSEATYESGFVIDKFPISRPNLTFSTLTVSNMSPEDSSIYLCSVEDQGPAGYTFGSGTRLTVV.

The gene calls are TRBV27 and TRBJ1-2; 7 bases agree with TRBD1. This CDR3 contains 16 residues. V was pared by 8 bases and J by 0 bases, with 12 bases of the junction left unmatched. CDR1 and CDR2 from the germline V gene are MNHEY and SMNVEV (reference sequence). The DNA for the CDR3 is TGTGCCAGCTCCTCGCAGGGGGTTCCTACTAACTATGGCTACACCTTC. This codes for CASSSQGVPTNYGYTF.

This clone was picked up a small number of times. V is TRBV30 and J is TRBJ1-3, with TRBD1 matching over 7 bases. The CDR3 extends over 14 amino acids. The germline V gene has CDR1 GTSNPN and CDR2 SVGIG (reference sequence). V shed 4 bases and J 1 base; nucleotides not matched to a gene: 4. The CDR3 region has the DNA TGTGCCTGGAACAGGGGCGCATCTGGAAACACCATATATTTT. It encodes CAWNRGASGNTIYF.

This clone was found a few times. This sequence joins TRBV9 and TRBJ2-5; a weak D match, TRBD2 (5 bases). The ends were cut back, 3 bases at V and 7 bases at J, with 16 bases in the middle. CDR3 length: 14 amino acids. In germline, CDR1 is SGDLS, CDR2 YYNGEE. This chain's CDR3 is CASSGRIDSGTQYF. The DNA for the CDR3 is TGTGCCAGCAGCGGGAGGATCGACTCGGGGACCCAGTACTTC.

The chain recombines TRBV9 with TRBJ1-2; tentative D call: TRBD1 (6 bases). Trimming took 3 bases from V and 4 from J, leaving 13 bases between them. Germline V CDR1 and CDR2: SGDLS, YYNGEE. The CDR3 runs to 14 residues. DNA for the CDR3: TGTGCCAGCAGCGGGGACACCGTGCGCTATGGCTACACCTTC. Amino acids: CASSGDTVRYGYTF.

This chain links TRBV10-2 with TRBJ2-7, with 10 bases matching TRBD2. Germline assignment: CDR1 WSHSY and CDR2 SAAADI. The CDR3 is 15 amino acids. The junction had 6 bases not matched to a gene; V was cut back by 6 bases and J by 1 base. CDR3 DNA sequence: TGCGCCAGCAGAGCTACTAGCGGGAATTCCTACGAGCAGTACTTC. Encoded protein: CASRATSGNSYEQYF.

This clone was detected a few times. V usage is TRBV4-3 and J usage is TRBJ2-7; no definite D call. Looked up from germline, CDR1 is LGHNA and CDR2 is YSLEER. Trimming shortened V by 0 bases and J by 3 bases, and 6 bases separated the two germline ends. The CDR3 is 13 residues long. CDR3 sequence reads: CASSQDGHYEQYF. DNA for the CDR3: TGCGCCAGCAGCCAAGATGGGCACTACGAGCAGTACTTC.

The chain carries TRBV25-1 and TRBJ2-7, with D unresolved. This CDR3 comprises 13 residues. The germline V gene encodes CDR1 MGHDK and CDR2 SYGVNS. V lost 2 bases and J lost 2, with 7 bases in between. CDR3 protein: CASSEGLTYEQYF. The CDR3 DNA sequence: TGTGCCAGCAGTGAAGGCCTAACCTACGAGCAGTACTTC.

The chain couples TRBV6-5 to TRBJ1-4, with D uncertain. The CDR3 loop spans 15 amino acids. V gave up 4 bases and J gave up 0 bases, with 9 bases separating them. Germline V gives CDR1 MNHEY, CDR2 SVGAGI. DNA of the CDR3: TGTGCCAGCAGTTCCGGGTGGGCAACTAATGAAAAACTGTTTTTT. This codes for CASSSGWATNEKLFF.

The chain links TRBV11-1 to TRBJ2-7; 9 nucleotides align to TRBD1. V was clipped by 5 bases and J by 7 bases; unmatched bases: 9. Germline values: CDR1 SGHAT, CDR2 FQDESV (reference sequence). This CDR3 comprises 14 residues. Written as DNA, the CDR3 is TGTGCCAGCAGCCTGGGACAGGGTTTAAGGGAGCAGTACTTC. This codes for CASSLGQGLREQYF.

The chain combines TRBV28 with TRBJ1-2; D is uncertain. V shed 8 bases and J shed 3 bases, with 19 bases lying between them. This CDR3 spans 15 amino acids. Germline CDR1 is MDHEN and CDR2 is SYDVKM. The CDR3 DNA reads as TGTGCCAGCGCAAAGGTTGGTGCCCTGGACTATGGCTACACCTTC. Its protein product is CASAKVGALDYGYTF.

This chain links TRBV6-6 with TRBJ1-3; a possible D gene is TRBD1 (5 bases). The CDR3 loop spans 16 amino acids. CDR1 MNHNY and CDR2 SVGAGI come from the germline V gene (reference sequence). Trimming stripped 2 bases from V and 0 bases from J, with 11 bases between. CDR3 DNA sequence: TGTGCCAGCAGTTACACGACAGCTGACTCTGGAAACACCATATATTTT. Protein product: CASSYTTADSGNTIYF.